These T cell receptor beta chains were read from a single sample in a study of T cell responses to AZD1222 COVID-19 vaccine. Produced via immunoSEQ multiplex PCR; TCRdb's table is partial and in-frame only. This sample carries 95,000 to 110,000 clones, roughly 90% of them seen once, and the ten largest clones take about 9.1%. Sequencing used peripheral blood, obtained 28 days after the second AZD1222 dose. These receptors originate from an adult who received the AZD1222 COVID-19 vaccine. Each CDR3 is given with its conserved first and last residue. Each record gives: J gene, V gene, CDR3 protein.

TRBJ2-1,TRBV7-3,CASSPAGTGGANEQFF
TRBJ1-5,TRBV3-1/TRBV3-2,CASSQDGSQPQHF
TRBJ1-5,TRBV24-1,CATSESRGGNQPQHF
TRBJ2-3,TRBV6-5,CASRGAKGTDTQYF
TRBJ1-1,TRBV6-5,CASTRKNTEAFF
TRBJ2-1,TRBV2,CASSLTGQGNNEQFF
TRBJ2-3,TRBV6-6,CASSRPPQGTRGRSGTQYF
TRBJ1-6,TRBV27,CASSLSEFYNSPLHF
TRBJ1-2,TRBV15,CATSRDRRVANYGYTF
TRBJ2-3,TRBV24-1,CATSDPSGRADTQYF
TRBJ2-2,TRBV28,CASSFFTGSSTGELFF
TRBJ2-2,TRBV7-2,CASSLGRNTGELFF
TRBJ2-7,TRBV7-9,CASSLDSVSYEQYF
TRBJ1-5,TRBV7-2,CASSWAGQGVQPQHF
TRBJ1-1,TRBV28,CASSIDLGVLNTEAFF
TRBJ1-2,TRBV15,CATSRDAYGYTF
TRBJ2-2,TRBV20-1,CSASLGVAGELFF
TRBJ1-2,TRBV9,CASSGWGYGYTF
TRBJ2-3,TRBV27,CASSYSFTDTQYF
TRBJ2-1,TRBV11-3,CASSSGTSGFDEQFF
TRBJ2-5,TRBV5-1,CASNVGGQETQYF
TRBJ1-4,TRBV19,CASSGQVKEKLFF
TRBJ1-4,TRBV7-9,CASSFRQGFEKLFF
TRBJ1-1,TRBV6-4,CASSAGTGVNTEAFF
TRBJ1-1,TRBV19,CASSAYQQSTEAFF
TRBJ1-4,TRBV11-2,CASSPGTIGKLFF
TRBJ2-7,TRBV19,CASSEGDTGTGADEQYF
TRBJ1-1,TRBV5-1,CASSLQGGGTEAFF